A single T cell receptor (beta chain) is shown here with its context. Profiling relied on immunoSEQ multiplex PCR, and the TCRdb table lists in-frame clones only, not all of them. The sample includes fewer than 400,000 clones, more than 90% of them seen just once. This sample was included in a study of blood T cell repertoires in COVID-19. The sequenced material came from PBMCs or T cells enriched from blood (not recorded which). This sequence was found in a woman younger than 45 who had recovered from COVID-19.

The CDR3: CATSVAGNTGELFF. The CDR3 DNA is TGTGCCACCTCGGTAGCGGGGAACACCGGGGAGCTGTTTTTT. The chain employs TRBV15 and TRBJ2-2; 7 bases are shared with TRBD2. The CDR3 runs 14 residues. The germline CDR1 and CDR2 sequences are LNHNV and YYDKDF (reference sequence). With 8 bases clipped from V and 1 base from J, the junction kept 4 bases outside the gene matches.